Listed here are 25 T cell receptor beta chains from one sample, sequenced in a study of blood T cell repertoires in COVID-19. The method was immunoSEQ multiplex PCR; TCRdb's version includes in-frame clones alone and lacks a portion of them. The data hold about 180,000 clones, with nearly 90% observed a single time. The sequencing sample was made of peripheral blood. The receptor source for this set is a young man who had recovered from COVID-19.

V and J are TRBV4-3 and TRBJ1-1; D ambiguous. This CDR3 is built from 15 residues. Germline V CDR1 and CDR2: LGHNA, YSLEER. The germline V and J ends were trimmed by 1 base and 0 bases, with 9 bases remaining between them. The CDR3 DNA is TGCGCCAGCAGCCAAGGGGCAACCCTGAACACTGAAGCTTTCTTT. Amino acid sequence: CASSQGATLNTEAFF.

V gene TRBV20-1 combines with J gene TRBJ1-6; the D gene is possibly TRBD1 (5 bases). The CDR3 loop spans 15 amino acids. Germline CDR1 is DFQATT and CDR2 is SNEGSKA (reference sequence). V lost 3 bases and J 8 bases, leaving 17 bases between the germline ends. CDR3 nucleotide sequence: TGCAGTGCTAGTTCCCAGGGCCGTTTAGATTCACCCCTCCACTTT. As protein: CSASSQGRLDSPLHF.

V is TRBV12-3 or TRBV12-4 and J is TRBJ1-4; D ambiguous. V was cut by 8 bases and J by 8 bases, with 15 bases left in between. The CDR3 runs to 13 residues. CDR3 sequence: CASAGDPREKLFF. In DNA, the CDR3 is TGTGCCAGCGCGGGTGACCCCAGAGAAAAACTGTTTTTT.

The DNA for the CDR3 is TGTGCCAGCAGTTTATCACAGGGGTCATATGGCTACACCTTC. Translated: CASSLSQGSYGYTF. The rearrangement uses TRBV27 and TRBJ1-2; 7 bases fit TRBD1. The CDR3 consists of 14 residues. After removal of 0 bases from V and 5 bases from J, the junction contained 3 bases not matched to a gene. CDR1 and CDR2 (germline): MNHEY, SMNVEV (reference sequence).

This chain uses TRBV19 with TRBJ1-5, with TRBD1 as a possible D gene (5 bases). Trimming shortened V by 6 bases and J by 4 bases, and 7 bases separated the two germline ends. The CDR3 sequence is 12 residues long. Germline V lookup: CDR1 LNHDA, CDR2 SQIVND (reference sequence). The CDR3 protein is CASRQGNQPQHF. The CDR3 bases are TGTGCCAGTAGGCAGGGAAATCAGCCCCAGCATTTT. The complete variable domain, with remaining parts taken from reference TRBV19 and TRBJ1-5, reads DGGITQSPKYLFRKEGQNVTLSCEQNLNHDAMYWYRQDPGQGLRLIYYSQIVNDFQKGDIAEGYSVSREKKESFPLTVTSAQKNPTAFYLCASRQGNQPQHFGDGTRLSIL.

This sequence joins TRBV28 and TRBJ1-1; 7 nucleotides align to TRBD1. The CDR3 runs to 13 residues. V trimming: 8 bases; J trimming: 2 bases; junction bases outside the gene matches: 5. CDR1 and CDR2 from the germline V gene are MDHEN and SYDVKM. The CDR3 reads CASGGQSNTEAFF. The CDR3 nucleotides read TGTGCCAGCGGGGGACAGTCTAACACTGAAGCTTTCTTT.

The rearrangement joins TRBV7-3 to TRBJ2-2; TRBD1 is a possible D gene (6 bases). Germline CDR1 SGHTA, CDR2 FQGTGA. The CDR3 is made up of 14 amino acids. With 5 bases removed from V and 1 base from J, the gap between germline ends came to 8 bases. CDR3 residues: CASSPDRNTGELFF. In DNA, the CDR3 is TGTGCCAGCAGCCCGGACAGGAACACCGGGGAGCTGTTTTTT.

A note on this clone: An end of the junction does not agree with germline; a read error may underlie this. This chain uses TRBV7-7 with TRBJ2-2; 7 bases map to TRBD1. CDR3 length equals 15 residues. CDR1 is SSHAT and CDR2 is FNYEAQ in the germline V gene (reference sequence). The CDR3 coding sequence is TGTGCTAGCAGCCTAGAAATCGGACAGGTGGAGGAGCTGTTTTTT. Protein product: CASSLEIGQVEELFF.

The gene calls are TRBV27 and TRBJ1-5; 8 bases fit TRBD1. In germline, CDR1 is MNHEY, CDR2 SMNVEV (reference sequence). Trimming took 6 bases from V and 7 from J; bases not matched to a gene: 8. This CDR3 contains 14 residues. The chain's CDR3 is CASSPQGDSQPQHF. As DNA, the CDR3 is TGTGCCAGCAGCCCACAGGGGGACAGCCAGCCCCAGCATTTT.

The genes are TRBV5-4 and TRBJ2-1, with 8 bases aligning to TRBD2. The ends lost 3 bases at V and 7 bases at J; junction bases unmatched: 9. This CDR3 comprises 15 residues. CDR1 is SGHNT, CDR2 YYREEE, per germline (reference sequence). CDR3 residues: CASSSSGSSGNEQFF. The CDR3 DNA reads TGTGCCAGCAGCTCCAGCGGGAGTAGCGGAAATGAGCAGTTCTTC.

This chain joins TRBV3-1 (or the pseudogene TRBV3-2) and TRBJ2-7; D remains ambiguous. Germline V gene sequence: CDR1 LGHDT, CDR2 YNNKEL (reference sequence). V lost 1 base to trimming and J lost 7 bases, with 8 bases between them. This CDR3 contains 12 residues. The CDR3 nucleotides are TGTGCCAGCAGCCAAGGAACGCGGGAGCAGTACTTC. Translation gives CASSQGTREQYF.

The DNA for the CDR3 is TGTGCCAGTAGTAGATCAGGTACAAGCCAAGCTTTCTTT. It is translated as CASSRSGTSQAFF. The J gene is TRBJ1-1, the V gene TRBV19; D is undetermined. CDR1 LNHDA and CDR2 SQIVND come from the germline V gene (reference sequence). The CDR3 totals 13 residues. V shed 4 bases and J shed 9 bases, with 15 bases lying between them.

CDR3 DNA: TGTGCCAGCAGCCGAGGCCAGGGTCAGCCCCAGCATTTT. It is translated as CASSRGQGQPQHF. The chain employs TRBV7-9 and TRBJ1-5; possible D gene TRBD1, 5 bases. This CDR3 has 13 residues. Between the trimmed V and J ends, which lost 5 bases and 6 bases, there was a span of 11 bases. Germline V gives CDR1 SEHNR, CDR2 FQNEAQ (reference sequence).

V gene TRBV29-1 combines with J gene TRBJ1-3; TRBD1 might be the D (6 bases). This CDR3 spans 17 amino acids. Germline V gene lookup returns CDR1 SQVTM and CDR2 ANQGSEA. The V end was cut by 2 bases, the J end by 1 base, with 18 bases between. The CDR3, as DNA: TGCAGCGTTGAACCTAGGACAGATTTCGGGTCTGGAAACACCATATATTTT. It encodes CSVEPRTDFGSGNTIYF.

V is TRBV5-1 and J is TRBJ1-3; D gene ambiguous. Per the germline V gene, CDR1 is SGHRS and CDR2 is YFSETQ. Trimming took off 2 bases at V and 3 bases at J, with 9 bases between the two ends. This CDR3 has 14 residues. The CDR3: CASSFGGVGNTIYF. CDR3 coding DNA: TGCGCCAGCAGCTTTGGCGGTGTTGGAAACACCATATATTTT.

V usage is TRBV6-5 and J usage is TRBJ1-2, with TRBD1 matching 8 bases. Germline CDR1 is MNHEY and CDR2 is SVGAGI. Trimming took 6 bases from V and 1 from J; bases not matched to a gene: 4. The CDR3 runs 14 residues. The CDR3 loop is CASSGQGHNYGYTF. The CDR3 nucleotides are TGTGCCAGCAGCGGACAGGGTCATAACTATGGCTACACCTTC.

The chain is built from TRBV11-2 and TRBJ2-7; 7 bases map to TRBD2. Looked up from germline, CDR1 is SGHAT and CDR2 is FQNNGV. The CDR3 spans 15 residues. Trimming cost V 0 bases and J 0 bases; bases outside gene matches: 2. CDR3 sequence reads: CASSLERGSSYEQYF. The CDR3 DNA follows: TGTGCCAGCAGCTTAGAGCGGGGGTCCTCCTACGAGCAGTACTTC.

The CDR3 here is CASSAWTGGSYNEQFF. CDR3 nucleotide sequence: TGTGCCAGCAGCGCGTGGACAGGGGGTTCCTACAATGAGCAGTTCTTC. The J gene is TRBJ2-1, the V gene TRBV5-8; TRBD1 matches 10 bases. Per germline, CDR1 SGHTS and CDR2 YDEGEE. J lost 1 base, V lost 4 bases, and 5 bases had no gene match. This CDR3 contains 16 residues.

The chain combines TRBV15 with TRBJ2-6; D perhaps matches TRBD1 (5 bases). Germline CDR1 and CDR2: LNHNV and YYDKDF (reference sequence). The V and J ends lost 2 bases and 4 bases respectively, with 12 bases between them. The CDR3 extends over 16 amino acids. Here the CDR3 DNA reads TGTGCCACCAGCAGATCGGTGGGGCTCGGGGCCAACGTCCTGACTTTC. Translating it yields CATSRSVGLGANVLTF.

The CDR3 spells CASSRPGQGYEQYF. DNA of the CDR3: TGCGCCAGCAGCCGACCGGGACAGGGATACGAGCAGTACTTC. The chain recombines TRBV4-1 with TRBJ2-7, with 9 nucleotides matching TRBD1. V dropped 4 bases and J dropped 4; count of bases not matched to a gene: 5. Germline V lookup: CDR1 MGHRA, CDR2 YSYEKL. This CDR3 is built from 14 residues.

This rearrangement joins TRBV14 to TRBJ1-6; no reliable D call. From germline, CDR1 is SGHDN and CDR2 FVKESK. The CDR3 is 15 amino acids. V shed 0 bases and J shed 5 bases, with 8 bases lying between them. The CDR3 spells CASSQDMRNNSPLHF. In DNA, the CDR3 is TGTGCCAGCAGCCAAGATATGAGAAATAATTCACCCCTCCACTTT.

J is TRBJ2-7 and V is TRBV15; D uncertain. The V gene's germline CDR1 is LNHNV and CDR2 YYDKDF (reference sequence). CDR3 size: 14 residues. V was clipped by 0 bases and J by 0 bases, with 6 bases between them. The CDR3 nucleotides are TGTGCCACCAGCAGAGAAAGCCACTCCTACGAGCAGTACTTC. The encoded protein is CATSRESHSYEQYF.

V gene TRBV2 combines with J gene TRBJ1-5; maybe TRBD1 (6 bases). The CDR3 is 14 residues long. Germline V gene data show CDR1 as SNHLY and CDR2 as FYNNEI. The V and J ends lost 7 bases and 0 bases respectively, with 10 bases between them. The CDR3 here is CASMTGYSNQPQHF. The CDR3 nucleotides are TGTGCCAGCATGACAGGCTATAGCAATCAGCCCCAGCATTTT. Variable domain in full (rest from reference TRBV2 and TRBJ1-5): EPEVTQTPSHQVTQMGQEVILRCVPISNHLYFYWYRQILGQKVEFLVSFYNNEISEKSEIFDDQFSVERPDGSNFTLKIRSTKLEDSAMYFCASMTGYSNQPQHFGDGTRLSIL.

The rearrangement joins TRBV9 to TRBJ2-2; 15 bases align to TRBD2. The CDR3 covers 16 residues. J was trimmed by 9 bases and V by 2 bases; bases with no gene match: 5. Germline values: CDR1 SGDLS, CDR2 YYNGEE. The CDR3: CASSVGLAGGPRELFF. The DNA of the CDR3 is TGTGCCAGCAGCGTCGGACTAGCGGGAGGGCCCCGGGAGCTGTTTTTT.

The chain couples TRBV3-1 (or the pseudogene TRBV3-2) to TRBJ1-2; the D is unclear. Germline V gene lookup returns CDR1 LGHDT and CDR2 YNNKEL (reference sequence). CDR3 length: 14 amino acids. The ends were cut back, 3 bases at V and 2 bases at J, with 10 bases in the middle. The CDR3 nucleotides are TGTGCCAGCAGCCAGGGAGGACCGAACTATGGCTACACCTTC. This translates into CASSQGGPNYGYTF.